The T cell receptor (beta chain) described here comes from a study of blood T cell repertoires in COVID-19. The germline V gene encodes CDR1 KGHDR and CDR2 SFDVKD. Trimming removed 4 bases at V and 6 bases at J, with 11 bases between. This CDR3 comprises 14 residues. In this sample, this clone turned up once. In the original workflow: Counts of nucleated cells, estimated from reference gene primer amplification, were obtained. Using immunoSEQ multiplex PCR, the repertoire was profiled, and TCRdb retains in-frame clones only, with some absent. D and trimming were read from the DNA, whereas the V and J calls and clone size are those reported in that table. The data contain about 200,000 clones, 83% of them singletons.

This sequence was found in a woman aged 45-59 years who had been exposed to COVID-19. The V gene is TRBV24-1, the J gene TRBJ2-2; tentatively, D is TRBD1 (6 bases). Sequenced input: PBMCs or T cells enriched from blood (not recorded which). The CDR3 DNA is TGTGCCACCAGTGACCTTTACAGGGCCGGGGAGCTGTTTTTT. Translated, it gives CATSDLYRAGELFF.